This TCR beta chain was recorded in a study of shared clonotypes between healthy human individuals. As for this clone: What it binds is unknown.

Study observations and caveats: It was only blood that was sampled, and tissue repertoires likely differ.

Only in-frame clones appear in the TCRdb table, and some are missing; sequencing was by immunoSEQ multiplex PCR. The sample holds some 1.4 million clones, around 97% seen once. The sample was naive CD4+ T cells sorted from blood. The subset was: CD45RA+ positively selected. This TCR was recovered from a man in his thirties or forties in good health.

CDR3 in DNA: TGTGCCAGCATCGTGGGGGGTGCCTACAATGAGCAGTTCTTC. It encodes CASIVGGAYNEQFF. The J gene is TRBJ2-1, the V gene TRBV28; weak D call: TRBD2 (6 bases). Trimming removed 7 bases at V and 2 bases at J, with 12 bases between. The CDR3 has 14 amino acids. CDR1 is MDHEN, CDR2 SYDVKM, per germline.